This T cell receptor (beta chain) was found in a study of T cell responses to AZD1222 COVID-19 vaccine. Study results and caveats: A mostly white British donor set with more females was recruited, and clonal diversity was possibly underestimated.

Profiling relied on immunoSEQ multiplex PCR, and the TCRdb table lists in-frame clones only, not all of them. The repertoire holds some 84,000 clones, with 80% to 90% as singletons. With respect to this clone: Antigen unknown.

Germline CDR1 and CDR2: ENHRY and SYGVKD. There are 15 residues in the CDR3. V was pared by 0 bases and J by 0 bases, with 6 bases between. The gene calls are TRBV10-3 and TRBJ2-1, with no clear D. This clonotype originated in an adult in good health. The material sequenced was peripheral blood, taken on day 0 of AZD1222 vaccination. CDR3 sequence reads: CAISESVNSYNEQFF. Here the CDR3 DNA reads TGTGCCATCAGTGAGTCAGTGAACTCCTACAATGAGCAGTTCTTC.